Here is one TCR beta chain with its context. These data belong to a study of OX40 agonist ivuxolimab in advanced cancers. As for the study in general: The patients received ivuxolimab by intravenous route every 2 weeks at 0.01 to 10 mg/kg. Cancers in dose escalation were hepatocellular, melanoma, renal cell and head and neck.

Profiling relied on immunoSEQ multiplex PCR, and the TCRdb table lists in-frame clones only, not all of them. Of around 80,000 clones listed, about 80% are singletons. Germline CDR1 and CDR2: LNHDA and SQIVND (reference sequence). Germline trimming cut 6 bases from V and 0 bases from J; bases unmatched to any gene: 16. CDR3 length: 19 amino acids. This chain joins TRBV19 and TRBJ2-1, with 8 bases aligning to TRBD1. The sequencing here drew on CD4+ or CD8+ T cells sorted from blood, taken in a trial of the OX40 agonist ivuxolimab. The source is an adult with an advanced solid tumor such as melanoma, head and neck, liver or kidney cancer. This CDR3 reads CASSQRTGRAGFSYNEQFF. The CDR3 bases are TGTGCCAGTAGCCAGAGGACAGGGAGAGCGGGCTTCTCCTACAATGAGCAGTTCTTC.